What follows are 2 T cell receptor beta chains derived from one specimen sequenced in a study of radiation and T cells in renal cell carcinoma. Assay used: immunoSEQ multiplex PCR; TCRdb lists only in-frame clones, some missing. Among 140,000 or so clones listed, 65% to 90% were seen once. Time point reported: blood 4 weeks post-SBRT, at nephrectomy. The treatment denotes: 15 Gy SBRT to primary tumor, nephrectomy 4 weeks later. The sample was blood, taken from a patient whose treatment included radiotherapy and nephrectomy. These receptors came from a woman in her forties or fifties with renal cell carcinoma.

This clone was detected only once. The V and J genes are TRBV18 and TRBJ1-4; TRBD1 agrees at 9 bases. Germline trimming cut 3 bases from V and 8 bases from J; bases unmatched to any gene: 13. The CDR3 extends over 17 amino acids. Germline-derived CDR1 and CDR2 are KGHSH and LQKENI. The CDR3 nucleotides read TGTGCCAGCTCACCGGAGACAGGGGGAGTTAGAAACGAAAAACTGTTTTTT. This sequence encodes CASSPETGGVRNEKLFF. The entire variable domain, with the rest obtained from reference TRBV18 and TRBJ1-4, is as follows: NAGVMQNPRHLVRRRGQEARLRCSPMKGHSHVYWYRQLPEEGLKFMVYLQKENIIDESGMPKERFSAEFPKEGPSILRIQQVVRGDSAAYFCASSPETGGVRNEKLFFGSGTQLSVL.

The chain couples TRBV10-1 to TRBJ2-7; possible D gene TRBD1, 6 bases. The germline V gene has CDR1 WNHNN and CDR2 SYGVQD (reference sequence). Trimming took 6 bases from V and 5 from J, leaving 17 bases between them. The CDR3 loop spans 14 amino acids. CDR3 bases: TGCGCCAGCAGCGATCCGGGACGACAGGACGAGCAGTACTTC. Its translation is CASSDPGRQDEQYF.